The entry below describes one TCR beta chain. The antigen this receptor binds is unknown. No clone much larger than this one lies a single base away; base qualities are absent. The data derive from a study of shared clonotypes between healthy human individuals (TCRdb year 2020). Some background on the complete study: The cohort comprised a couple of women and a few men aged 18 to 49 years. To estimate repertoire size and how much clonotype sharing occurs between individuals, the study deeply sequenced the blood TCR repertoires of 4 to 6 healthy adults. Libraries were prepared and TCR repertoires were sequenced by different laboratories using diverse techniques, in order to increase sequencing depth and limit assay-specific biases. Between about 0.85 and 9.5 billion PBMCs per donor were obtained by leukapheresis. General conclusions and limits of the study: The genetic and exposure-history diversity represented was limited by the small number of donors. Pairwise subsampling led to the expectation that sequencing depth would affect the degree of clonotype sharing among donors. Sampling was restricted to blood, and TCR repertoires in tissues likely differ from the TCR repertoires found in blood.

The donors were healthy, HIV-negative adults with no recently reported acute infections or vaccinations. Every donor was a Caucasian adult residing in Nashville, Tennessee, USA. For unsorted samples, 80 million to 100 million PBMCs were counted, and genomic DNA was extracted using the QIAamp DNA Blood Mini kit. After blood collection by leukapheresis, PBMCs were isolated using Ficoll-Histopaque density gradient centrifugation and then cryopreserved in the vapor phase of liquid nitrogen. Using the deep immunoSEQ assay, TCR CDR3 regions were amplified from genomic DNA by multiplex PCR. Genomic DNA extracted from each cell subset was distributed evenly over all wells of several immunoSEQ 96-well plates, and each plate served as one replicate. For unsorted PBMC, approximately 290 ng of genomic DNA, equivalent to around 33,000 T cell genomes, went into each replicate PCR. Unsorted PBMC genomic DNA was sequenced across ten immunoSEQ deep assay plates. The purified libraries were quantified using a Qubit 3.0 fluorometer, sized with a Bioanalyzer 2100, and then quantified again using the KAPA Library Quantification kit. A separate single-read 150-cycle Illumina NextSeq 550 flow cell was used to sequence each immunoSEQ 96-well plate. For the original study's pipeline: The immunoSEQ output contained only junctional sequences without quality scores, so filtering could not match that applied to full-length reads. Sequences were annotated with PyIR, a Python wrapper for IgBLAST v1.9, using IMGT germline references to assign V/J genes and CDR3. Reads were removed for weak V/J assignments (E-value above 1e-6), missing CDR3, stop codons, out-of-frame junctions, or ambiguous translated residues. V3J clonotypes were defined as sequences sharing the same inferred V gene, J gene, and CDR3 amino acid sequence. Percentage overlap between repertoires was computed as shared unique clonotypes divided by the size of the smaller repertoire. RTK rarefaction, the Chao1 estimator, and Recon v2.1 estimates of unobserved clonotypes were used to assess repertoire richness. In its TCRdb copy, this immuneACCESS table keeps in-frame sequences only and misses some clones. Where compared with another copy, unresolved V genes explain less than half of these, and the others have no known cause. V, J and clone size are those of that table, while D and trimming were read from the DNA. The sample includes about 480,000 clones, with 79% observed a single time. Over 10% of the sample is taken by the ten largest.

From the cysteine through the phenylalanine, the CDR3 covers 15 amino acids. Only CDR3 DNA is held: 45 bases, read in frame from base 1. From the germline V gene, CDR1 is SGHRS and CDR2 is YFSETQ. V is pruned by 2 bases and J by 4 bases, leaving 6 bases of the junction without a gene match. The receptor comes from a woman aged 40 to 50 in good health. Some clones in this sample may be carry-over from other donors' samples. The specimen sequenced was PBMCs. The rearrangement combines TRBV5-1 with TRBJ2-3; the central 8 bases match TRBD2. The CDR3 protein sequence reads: CASSLSGTSADTQYF. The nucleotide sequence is TGCGCCAGCAGCTTATCCGGGACTAGTGCAGATACGCAGTATTTT.